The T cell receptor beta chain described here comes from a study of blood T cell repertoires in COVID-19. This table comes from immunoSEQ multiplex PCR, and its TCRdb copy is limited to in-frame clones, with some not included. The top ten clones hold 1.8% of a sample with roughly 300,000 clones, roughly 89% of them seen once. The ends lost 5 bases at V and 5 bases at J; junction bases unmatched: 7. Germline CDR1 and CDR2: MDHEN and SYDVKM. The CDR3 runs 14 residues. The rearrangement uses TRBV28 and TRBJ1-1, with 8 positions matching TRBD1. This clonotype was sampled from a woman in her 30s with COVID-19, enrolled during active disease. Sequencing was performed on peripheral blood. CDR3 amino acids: CASSRPGGATEAFF. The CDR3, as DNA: TGTGCCAGCAGTAGGCCAGGGGGCGCGACTGAAGCTTTCTTT.